This T cell receptor beta chain was identified in a study of graft-versus-host responses after intestinal transplantation. On this clone: What it binds is unknown.

CDR3 length: 14 residues. J lost 3 bases, V lost 4 bases, and 5 bases had no gene match. CDR1 is SNHLY, CDR2 FYNNEI, per germline. The repertoire was sequenced with immunoSEQ multiplex PCR; TCRdb's copy has only in-frame clones and lacks some. The sample holds about 93,000 clones, roughly 91% seen once. This sequence was found in a human donor who received an intestinal transplant. V is TRBV2 and J is TRBJ2-7, with 8 bases lining up with TRBD2. Sample: unstimulated CD8+ T cells sorted from spleen or lymph node cells, taken before intestinal transplant. CDR3 in amino acids: CASSVSRGGYEQYF. The DNA for the CDR3 is TGTGCCAGCAGTGTATCTCGGGGGGGCTACGAGCAGTACTTC.